This T cell receptor (beta chain) derives from a study of siplizumab effects on memory and regulatory T cells. About this clone: Antigen unknown.

For every sample, about 10^5 TCR templates were assayed. Clones were sequenced by immunoSEQ multiplex PCR, and TCRdb holds only the in-frame ones, with some missing. The data hold approximately 91,000 clones, with approximately 95% observed a single time. Study-level findings and limits: Siplizumab brought about a significant reduction in alloreactive sequences traceable to unstimulated CD4+ memory cells. Treg origin accounted for an average of approximately 70% of mappable alloreactive CD4+ clones with siplizumab and 25% to 30% in controls.

The sequence was collected from a human donor in good health. Sequencing was carried out using CD8+ T cells sorted from blood.

The CDR3 coding sequence is TGTGCCAGCAGTTTACAGGGGCGCCTCCTTGGCATTCAGTACTTC. Translated, it gives CASSLQGRLLGIQYF. The rearrangement joins TRBV28 to TRBJ2-4, with D perhaps matching TRBD1 (6 bases). CDR1 is MDHEN and CDR2 is SYDVKM in the germline V gene. The CDR3 extends over 15 amino acids. V lost 2 bases to trimming and J lost 9 bases, with 17 bases between them.